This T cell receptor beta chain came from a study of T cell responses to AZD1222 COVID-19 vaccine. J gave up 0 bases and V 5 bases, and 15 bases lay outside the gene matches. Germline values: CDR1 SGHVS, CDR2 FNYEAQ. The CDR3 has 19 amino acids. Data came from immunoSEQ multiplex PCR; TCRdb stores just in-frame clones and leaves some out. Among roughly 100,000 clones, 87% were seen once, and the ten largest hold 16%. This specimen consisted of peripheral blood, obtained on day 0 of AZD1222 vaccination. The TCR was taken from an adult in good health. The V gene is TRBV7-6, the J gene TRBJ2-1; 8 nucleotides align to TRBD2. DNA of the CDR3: TGTGCCAGCAGCCTGCGAGCGGGAGTTCGTCAGAGCTCCTACAATGAGCAGTTCTTC. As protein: CASSLRAGVRQSSYNEQFF.